Described below is a single T cell receptor (beta chain) sequence and its context. The data originate from a study of blood T cell repertoires in COVID-19. Study summary: Collection of acute and convalescent COVID-19 samples took place in the United States, Italy and Spain. Nucleic acid was either cDNA or gDNA, and it came from T cells, B-cell-depleted T cells, or PBMCs.

Under the authors' procedure: Estimates of nucleated cell counts were drawn from the amplification of reference gene primers. The repertoire was sequenced with immunoSEQ multiplex PCR; TCRdb's copy has only in-frame clones and lacks some. The V and J calls and clone size are taken from that table; D and trimming were inferred from the DNA. This repertoire shows 100,000 to 150,000 clones, 85% found once; its top ten account for roughly 30%. Trimming removed 0 bases at V and 0 bases at J, with 5 bases between. The germline V gene has CDR1 LNHNV and CDR2 YYDKDF (reference sequence). There are 14 residues in the CDR3.

Sequenced input: peripheral blood. The receptor was derived from a woman of 80 years or more with acute or convalescent COVID-19. This rearrangement joins TRBV15 to TRBJ1-2; D not resolved. The CDR3 region has the DNA TGTGCCACCAGCAGAGAAGCAACTAACTATGGCTACACCTTC. The encoded protein is CATSREATNYGYTF.